Listed here are 21 T cell receptor beta chains from one sample, sequenced in a study of response to subunit inactivated influenza vaccine. TCRdb fed the RT-PCR reads into MiXCR, producing one record per CDR3 protein. The data show 400,000 to 550,000 distinct CDR3 sequences, 25% seen once. The source material was CD4+ T cells sorted from PBMCs, sampled approximately 5 days after vaccination. Receptor source: a man in his fifties who received an inactivated influenza vaccine.

This clonotype was seen a few times. The chain recombines TRBV5-1 with TRBJ2-7; the match to TRBD2 covers 9 bases. The CDR3 loop spans 17 amino acids. Looked up from germline, CDR1 is SGHRS and CDR2 is YFSETQ. Trimming at V came to 4 bases and at J to 1 base, leaving 12 bases not matched to a gene. CDR3 residues: CASSPRGAGGLSYEQYF. CDR3 bases: TGCGCCAGCAGCCCTCGGGGAGCGGGGGGTTTATCCTACGAGCAGTACTTC. The variable domain in full, completed from reference TRBV5-1 and TRBJ2-7, reads KAGVTQTPRYLIKTRGQQVTLSCSPISGHRSVSWYQQTPGQGLQFLFEYFSETQRNKGNFPGRFSGRQFSNSRSEMNVSTLELGDSALYLCASSPRGAGGLSYEQYFGPGTRLTVT.

This clonotype was seen ten or more times. This chain joins TRBV12-3 or TRBV12-4 and TRBJ2-1, with 13 positions matching TRBD2. This CDR3 comprises 14 residues. V shed 8 bases and J 7 bases; nucleotides not matched to a gene: 5. CDR3 sequence (DNA): TGTGCCAGCGGACTAGCGGGAGCAGGAAATGAGCAGTTCTTC. This translates into CASGLAGAGNEQFF.

At least ten counts were recorded for this clonotype. The rearrangement links TRBV5-1 to TRBJ2-1, with D tentatively TRBD2 (5 bases). The CDR3 has 14 amino acids. Germline-derived CDR1 and CDR2 are SGHRS and YFSETQ. V was pared by 0 bases and J by 5 bases, with 9 bases between. The CDR3 nucleotides are TGCGCCAGCAGCTTGGCGAGCGGTGACAATGAGCAGTTCTTC. Translation gives CASSLASGDNEQFF.

A few counts support this clonotype. This chain joins TRBV29-1 and TRBJ2-5, with 8 bases aligning to TRBD2. The CDR3 extends over 13 amino acids. V gave up 3 bases and J gave up 7 bases; unmatched junction bases: 7. Germline V gene sequence: CDR1 SQVTM, CDR2 ANQGSEA. The CDR3 spells CSVEELAVGTQYF. The CDR3 bases are TGCAGCGTTGAGGAACTAGCGGTTGGGACCCAGTACTTC. Filled out from reference TRBV29-1 and TRBJ2-5, the complete variable domain reads SAVISQKPSRDICQRGTSLTIQCQVDSQVTMMFWYRQQPGQSLTLIATANQGSEATYESGFVIDKFPISRPNLTFSTLTVSNMSPEDSSIYLCSVEELAVGTQYFGPGTRLLVL.

The chain carries TRBV7-6 and TRBJ2-5, with D perhaps TRBD1 (7 bases). Per germline, CDR1 SGHVS and CDR2 FNYEAQ. The CDR3 sequence is 16 residues long. The germline V and J ends were trimmed by 1 base and 2 bases, with 14 bases remaining between them. The DNA for the CDR3 is TGTGCCAGCAGCTTAGTTCGCGGGACAGCACAAGAGACCCAGTACTTC. Its translation: CASSLVRGTAQETQYF.

There are many counts of this clonotype. The chain couples TRBV12-3 or TRBV12-4 to TRBJ2-5; no reliable D call. V shed 5 bases and J shed 5 bases, with 9 bases lying between them. This CDR3 region has 12 residues. CDR3 region: CASSLAWETQYF. The CDR3, as DNA: TGTGCCAGCAGTCTTGCTTGGGAGACCCAGTACTTC.

This clonotype was seen a few times. The chain links TRBV4-3 to TRBJ1-1, with 7 bases lining up with TRBD1. Unmatched junction bases numbered 6, after V lost 0 bases and J lost 5 bases. From germline, CDR1 is LGHNA and CDR2 YSLEER. The CDR3 has 15 residues. The CDR3 nucleotides read TGCGCCAGCAGCCAAGATTCGACAGGGACGACTGAAGCTTTCTTT. Translated: CASSQDSTGTTEAFF.

The rearrangement uses TRBV28 and TRBJ1-1, with a weak D call TRBD1 (6 bases). Germline V gene lookup returns CDR1 MDHEN and CDR2 SYDVKM. Trimming removed 11 bases from V and 0 bases from J, with 22 bases in between. The CDR3 contains 16 residues. This CDR3 is CAASVGGPQMNTEAFF. For the CDR3, the DNA is TGTGCCGCCTCGGTCGGGGGGCCGCAGATGAACACTGAAGCTTTCTTT.

This clonotype has just a few counts. The chain links TRBV10-3 to TRBJ2-5; a weak D match, TRBD2 (6 bases). This CDR3 comprises 16 residues. V was clipped by 4 bases and J by 0 bases, with 15 bases between them. In germline, CDR1 is ENHRY, CDR2 SYGVKD. CDR3 sequence reads: CAISGARLDYQETQYF. In nucleotides, the CDR3 is TGTGCCATCAGTGGGGCCCGACTAGATTACCAAGAGACCCAGTACTTC.

This sequence joins TRBV6-2 or TRBV6-3 and TRBJ2-7; TRBD2 is a possible D gene (5 bases). The germline V gene encodes CDR1 MNHEY and CDR2 SVGEGT. Trimming took 7 bases from V and 2 from J, leaving 12 bases between them. The CDR3 extends over 13 amino acids. The DNA of the CDR3 is TGTGCCAGCAATCGAGCGGCTACCTACGAGCAGTACTTC. Encoded protein: CASNRAATYEQYF.

The V and J genes are TRBV4-1 and TRBJ1-5; D ambiguous. V dropped 4 bases and J dropped 0 bases, with 13 bases sitting between them. This CDR3 comprises 16 residues. Germline CDR1 MGHRA, CDR2 YSYEKL. The DNA for the CDR3 is TGCGCCAGCAGCCCCCGTATGGCATATAGCAATCAGCCCCAGCATTTT. As protein: CASSPRMAYSNQPQHF.

This clonotype appeared many times. The chain has TRBV12-3 or TRBV12-4 and TRBJ2-7; 9 bases are a match to TRBD1. The ends lost 6 bases at V and 0 bases at J; junction bases unmatched: 0. This CDR3 comprises 13 residues. CDR3 bases: TGTGCCAGCAGGGACAGGGGCTCCTACGAGCAGTACTTC. Translating gives CASRDRGSYEQYF.

This clonotype was counted only a few times. The J gene is TRBJ2-7, the V gene TRBV27; 8 bases align to TRBD1. The CDR3 covers 14 residues. Trimming at V came to 6 bases and at J to 4 bases, leaving 8 bases not matched to a gene. The germline CDR1 and CDR2 sequences are MNHEY and SMNVEV (reference sequence). The chain's CDR3 is CASRRGQGVYEQYF. The CDR3 DNA reads TGTGCCAGCAGGAGAGGACAGGGTGTTTACGAGCAGTACTTC.

This clonotype was picked up a small number of times. The CDR3 region is CASSERGGPLTDTQYF. For the CDR3, the DNA is TGTGCCAGCAGTGAAAGAGGGGGCCCACTCACAGATACGCAGTATTTT. The rearrangement uses TRBV25-1 and TRBJ2-3; 7 nucleotides align to TRBD1. Trimming at V came to 2 bases and at J to 2 bases, leaving 7 bases not matched to a gene. The CDR3 length is 16 residues. The V gene's germline CDR1 is MGHDK and CDR2 SYGVNS.

V is TRBV5-1 and J is TRBJ2-3, with 13 bases matching TRBD2. CDR1 is SGHRS, CDR2 YFSETQ, per germline. Trimming at V came to 7 bases and at J to 2 bases, leaving 4 bases not matched to a gene. The CDR3 extends over 15 amino acids. CDR3 amino acids: CASRTSGSITDTQYF. The CDR3 DNA is TGCGCCAGCCGGACTAGCGGGAGCATCACAGATACGCAGTATTTT.

This sequence joins TRBV2 and TRBJ2-6; unclear D gene. V was shortened by 3 bases and J by 0 bases, with 9 bases between the two germline ends. The length of the CDR3 is 16 residues. Germline V gene data show CDR1 as SNHLY and CDR2 as FYNNEI. The CDR3 sequence: CASSEVQLSGANVLTF. DNA for the CDR3: TGTGCCAGCAGTGAGGTCCAGCTCTCTGGGGCCAACGTCCTGACTTTC.

The V gene is TRBV20-1, the J gene TRBJ1-5; possible D gene TRBD1, 6 bases. The V end lost 0 bases, the J end lost 6 bases, and 18 bases lay between the germline ends. The CDR3 totals 16 residues. CDR1 and CDR2 from the germline V gene are DFQATT and SNEGSKA (reference sequence). Here the CDR3 reads CSAREQGRGLGQPQHF. CDR3 nucleotide sequence: TGCAGTGCTAGAGAGCAGGGCAGGGGACTCGGTCAGCCCCAGCATTTT.

This clonotype was observed a few times. This rearrangement joins TRBV12-3 or TRBV12-4 to TRBJ1-2, with 10 bases fitting TRBD1. The CDR3 sequence is 13 residues long. V trimming: 4 bases; J trimming: 8 bases; junction bases outside the gene matches: 4. In nucleotides, the CDR3 is TGTGCCAGCAGTTGGGACAGGGGAGGAGGCTACACCTTC. Protein sequence: CASSWDRGGGYTF.

In this sample, this clonotype turned up a few times. The chain has TRBV5-1 and TRBJ2-1, with TRBD2 identical over 15 bases. J lost 9 bases, V lost 3 bases, and 10 bases had no gene match. The germline V gene encodes CDR1 SGHRS and CDR2 YFSETQ. The CDR3 loop spans 17 amino acids. CDR3 DNA: TGCGCCAGCAGCTCGACCTTCGGGACTAGCGGGAGGCGTGAGCAGTTCTTC. This codes for CASSSTFGTSGRREQFF.

This clonotype was seen more than once but under ten times. J is TRBJ2-1 and V is TRBV20-1, with 9 bases lining up with TRBD2. CDR1 and CDR2 from the germline V gene are DFQATT and SNEGSKA (reference sequence). V shed 0 bases, J shed 4 bases, and the junction held 4 bases outside the gene matches. This CDR3 comprises 15 residues. DNA for the CDR3: TGCAGTGCTAGAGATCTGACTAGCGGATACAATGAGCAGTTCTTC. It codes for CSARDLTSGYNEQFF.

The chain combines TRBV12-3 or TRBV12-4 with TRBJ1-6; D may be TRBD1 (5 bases). Trimming left V 5 bases short and J 8 bases short, with 13 bases between. The CDR3 consists of 14 residues. Here the CDR3 DNA reads TGTGCCAGCAGTCTGGCCGGGGGGGATTCACCCCTCCACTTT. Residues: CASSLAGGDSPLHF.